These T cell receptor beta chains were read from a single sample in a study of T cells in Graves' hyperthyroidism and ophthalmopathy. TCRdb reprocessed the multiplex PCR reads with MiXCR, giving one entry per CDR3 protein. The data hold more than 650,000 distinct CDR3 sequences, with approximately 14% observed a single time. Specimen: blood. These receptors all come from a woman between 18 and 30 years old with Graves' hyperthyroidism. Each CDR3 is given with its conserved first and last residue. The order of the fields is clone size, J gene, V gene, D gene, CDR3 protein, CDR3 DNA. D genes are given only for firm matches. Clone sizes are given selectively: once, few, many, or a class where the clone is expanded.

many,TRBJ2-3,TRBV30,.,CACDTQYF,TGTGCCTGTGATACGCAGTATTTT
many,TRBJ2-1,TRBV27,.,CASSPSLTASSYNEQFF,TGTGCCAGCAGTCCCTCTCTCACAGCGAGCTCCTACAATGAGCAGTTCTTC
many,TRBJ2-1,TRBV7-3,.,CASSLAGPGWQFF,TGTGCCAGCAGCTTAGCCGGCCCGGGGTGGCAGTTCTTC
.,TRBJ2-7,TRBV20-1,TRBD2,CSARAGGFSYEQYF,TGCAGTGCTAGAGCGGGGGGGTTCTCCTACGAGCAGTACTTC
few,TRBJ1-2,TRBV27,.,CASSALDRDFGGYTF,TGTGCCAGCAGTGCCCTCGACCGCGACTTCGGCGGCTACACCTTC
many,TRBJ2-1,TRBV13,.,CASSLVRGHEQFF,TGTGCCAGCAGCTTAGTCAGGGGCCATGAGCAGTTCTTC
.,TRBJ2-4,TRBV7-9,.,CASSYSEGQVIIQYF,TGTGCCAGCAGCTATTCAGAGGGGCAGGTTATCATTCAGTACTTC
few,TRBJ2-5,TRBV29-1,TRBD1,CSVGDPQGLQETQYF,TGCAGCGTGGGGGACCCACAGGGGCTCCAAGAGACCCAGTACTTC
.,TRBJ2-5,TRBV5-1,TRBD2,CASSSRGSGLGETQYF,TGCGCCAGCAGCTCCCGGGGTAGCGGGCTTGGAGAGACCCAGTACTTC
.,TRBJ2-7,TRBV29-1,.,CSVELLGEQYF,TGCAGCGTTGAACTACTGGGAGAGCAGTACTTC
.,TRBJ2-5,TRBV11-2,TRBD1,CASSLRAGGGRRETQYF,TGTGCCAGCAGCTTACGGGCAGGGGGCGGTCGAAGAGAGACCCAGTACTTC